This T cell receptor (beta chain) is drawn from a study of T-cell memory formation after mild COVID-19. TCRdb recomputed calls from the 5' RACE reads with MiXCR, one row per CDR3 protein. The data hold 450,000 to 650,000 distinct CDR3 sequences, with 20% to 25% observed a single time. The specimen was PBMCs or a T cell subset sorted from them (not recorded which). The TCR originated in an adult woman who had mild COVID-19 (a few samples of this study predate the infection). Cell type and time point are not known.

The CDR3 sequence is CASSLVVRGGDEQFF. Here the CDR3 DNA reads TGTGCCAGCAGCTTGGTTGTTCGGGGGGGCGATGAGCAGTTCTTC. This chain links TRBV5-8 with TRBJ2-1; 8 nucleotides align to TRBD2. V gave up 0 bases and J gave up 8 bases; unmatched junction bases: 7. Germline assignment: CDR1 SGHTS and CDR2 YDEGEE. The CDR3 runs to 15 residues.